Listed below are T cell receptor beta chains from one sample, sequenced in a study of T cells after yellow fever vaccination. TCRdb called the 5' RACE reads again in MiXCR, with one record for every CDR3 protein. The sample contains about 260,000 distinct CDR3 sequences, about 5.2% of which appear only once. The input for sequencing was CD4+ T cells sorted from PBMCs, taken on the day of the yellow fever booster vaccination. The receptors shown here come from a man younger than 30 who received the YFV17D yellow fever vaccine. The CDR3 runs from the conserved cysteine through the conserved F or W. A D gene is named only where the DNA matches it firmly. The listing skips clone size in some rows; elsewhere it reads once, few, many or a size class.

TGCAGCGTTGAAGATCTAGGAACTCACAATGAGCAGTTCTTC	CSVEDLGTHNEQFF	TRBJ2-1	TRBV29-1	-	-
TGTGCCAGCAGCTTAGGTGTCATCGGCAGAAACATTCAGTACTTC	CASSLGVIGRNIQYF	TRBJ2-4	TRBV7-9	-	few
TGCAGTGCCCGAAGTTTGGGTCTGGACTACACTGAAGCTTTCTTT	CSARSLGLDYTEAFF	TRBJ1-1	TRBV20-1	-	few
TGTGCCAGCAGCTTAGTCTTGTCTTTTTCGTCGGAAGCTTTCTTT	CASSLVLSFSSEAFF	TRBJ1-1	TRBV7-2	-	few
TGTGCCAGCTCACCTTCTCCAGATACGCAGTATTTT	CASSPSPDTQYF	TRBJ2-3	TRBV18	-	many
TGTGCCAGCAGTTACCTTCAGGGGAATCAGCCCCAGCATTTT	CASSYLQGNQPQHF	TRBJ1-5	TRBV6-6	-	once
TGCGCCAGCAGCTTATCGACAGGGCAAGCCACTGAAGCTTTCTTT	CASSLSTGQATEAFF	TRBJ1-1	TRBV5-1	TRBD1	many
TGTGCCAGCAGCTTGGAGCGGGGGGTATCCTACAATGAGCAGTTCTTC	CASSLERGVSYNEQFF	TRBJ2-1	TRBV5-6	TRBD2	many
TGTGCCAGCAGCGTGACCGAAGGATACGAGCAGTACTTC	CASSVTEGYEQYF	TRBJ2-7	TRBV9	-	many
TGTGCCAGCAGTTACGGTACCGGGGGGGCTGTAGATACGCAGTATTTT	CASSYGTGGAVDTQYF	TRBJ2-3	TRBV6-5	TRBD2	few
TGTGCCAGCAGCCTCTCTCAGGATCAGCCCCAGCATTTT	CASSLSQDQPQHF	TRBJ1-5	TRBV9	-	many
TGCGCCAGCAGCTTGGGGCTAGCGGGGCTCAATGAGCAGTTCTTC	CASSLGLAGLNEQFF	TRBJ2-1	TRBV5-1	TRBD2	many
TGTGCCAGCAGCCGCGACAGGGGGACTAATGAAAAACTGTTTTTT	CASSRDRGTNEKLFF	TRBJ1-4	TRBV7-2	TRBD1	few
TGTGCCAGCAGCGAGACTAGCGGGGGGAAGGACGAGCAGTACTTC	CASSETSGGKDEQYF	TRBJ2-7	TRBV5-6	TRBD2	few
TGCAGTGCTAGACGGATGGGGGTGGCCTACGAGCAGTACTTC	CSARRMGVAYEQYF	TRBJ2-7	TRBV20-1	-	few
TGCGCCAGCAGCGTCAAACAGGGGCCCCTGTTC	CASSVKQGPLF	TRBJ2-4	TRBV5-1	TRBD1	-
TGTGCCAGCAGTTTCTACGAGACCCAGTACTTC	CASSFYETQYF	TRBJ2-5	TRBV12-3/TRBV12-4	-	many
TGTGCCAGCAGTTACTCAACCGGGAGGGAGACCCAGTACTTC	CASSYSTGRETQYF	TRBJ2-5	TRBV6-5	TRBD2	many
TGTGCCAGCAGCCAAGCCTCTTACGGGCAGGACTATGGCTACACCTTC	CASSQASYGQDYGYTF	TRBJ1-2	TRBV4-2	-	-
TGTGCCAGCAGCTTAGCACCGACGGACTATGGCTACACCTTC	CASSLAPTDYGYTF	TRBJ1-2	TRBV7-2	-	-